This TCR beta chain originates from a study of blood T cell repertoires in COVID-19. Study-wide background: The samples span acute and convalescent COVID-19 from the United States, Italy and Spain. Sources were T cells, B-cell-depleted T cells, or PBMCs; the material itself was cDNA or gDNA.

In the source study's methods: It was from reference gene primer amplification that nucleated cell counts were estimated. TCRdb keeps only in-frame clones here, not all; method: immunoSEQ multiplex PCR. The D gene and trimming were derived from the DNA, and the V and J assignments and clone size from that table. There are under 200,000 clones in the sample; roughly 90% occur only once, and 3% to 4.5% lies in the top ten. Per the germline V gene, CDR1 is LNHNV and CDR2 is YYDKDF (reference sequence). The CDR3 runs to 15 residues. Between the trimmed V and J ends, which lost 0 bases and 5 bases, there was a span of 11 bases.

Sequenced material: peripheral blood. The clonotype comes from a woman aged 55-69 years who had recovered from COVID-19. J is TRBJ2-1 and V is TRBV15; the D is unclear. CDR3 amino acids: CATSRDFTHHNEQFF. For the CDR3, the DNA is TGTGCCACCAGCAGAGATTTCACACACCACAATGAGCAGTTCTTC.